The present T cell receptor beta chain was sequenced within a study of CD8+CD57+ T cells in acquired aplastic anemia. About the study: The sorted CD4+ and CD8+ cells yielded an average around 3.2 ug of DNA.

All patients picked for sequencing had shown, by flow cytometry, an expansion of CD8+CD57+ cells. Overall study findings and caveats: Between patients and controls, around 27 CD8+ CDR3 sequences were found in common.

Remarks on this clonotype: What it binds is unknown.

TCR beta VDJ combinations and CDR3 sequences were profiled from genomic DNA. MiXCR was run by TCRdb on the reads, yielding one entry per CDR3 protein. The table shows some 140,000 distinct CDR3 sequences, with 52% occurring only once. Germline CDR1 SGHTA, CDR2 FQGNSA. This CDR3 has 16 residues. With 0 bases clipped from V and 2 bases from J, the junction kept 2 bases outside the gene matches. This clonotype was sampled from a human donor with aplastic anemia. The material sequenced was sorted CD4+, CD8+, or CD8+CD57+ T cells (not recorded which) from PBMCs. This rearrangement joins TRBV7-2 to TRBJ1-3, with TRBD1 identical over 9 bases. This CDR3 is CASSLAGQGTGNTIYF. CDR3 DNA sequence: TGTGCCAGCAGCTTAGCGGGACAGGGCACTGGAAACACCATATATTTT. Full variable domain (missing parts from reference TRBV7-2 and TRBJ1-3): GAGVSQSPSNKVTEKGKDVELRCDPISGHTALYWYRQSLGQGLEFLIYFQGNSAPDKSGLPSDRFSAERTGGSVSTLTIQRTQQEDSAVYLCASSLAGQGTGNTIYFGEGSWLTVV.